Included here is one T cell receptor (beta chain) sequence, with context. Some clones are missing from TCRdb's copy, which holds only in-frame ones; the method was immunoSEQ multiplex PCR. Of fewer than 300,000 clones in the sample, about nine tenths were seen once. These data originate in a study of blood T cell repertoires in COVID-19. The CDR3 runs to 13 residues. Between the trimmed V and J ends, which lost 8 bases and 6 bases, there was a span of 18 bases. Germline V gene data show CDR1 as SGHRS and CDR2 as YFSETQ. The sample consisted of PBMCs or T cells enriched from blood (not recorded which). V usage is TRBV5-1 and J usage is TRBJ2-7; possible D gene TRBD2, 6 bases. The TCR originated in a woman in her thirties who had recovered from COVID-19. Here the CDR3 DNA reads TGCGCCAGTCGGGACTCGATCCATGCCGAGCAGTACTTC. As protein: CASRDSIHAEQYF.